This T cell receptor (beta chain) was recorded in a study of shared clonotypes between healthy human individuals. Germline values: CDR1 SGHRS, CDR2 YFSETQ. V shed 4 bases and J 11 bases; nucleotides not matched to a gene: 13. The CDR3 has 14 amino acids. Repertoires were generated with immunoSEQ multiplex PCR, while TCRdb's copy carries only in-frame clones and drops some. In the table there are 400,000 to 600,000 clones, approximately 95% of which are singletons. CD4+ cells were split into CD45RA+ naive and CD45RA-negative memory subsets. This clonotype originated in a woman between 25 and 40 years old in good health. Sequencing was done on a sample of naive CD4+ T cells sorted from blood. Subset here: CD45RA+ positively selected. The chain couples TRBV5-1 to TRBJ2-5, with 8 bases fitting TRBD2. The CDR3 reads CASSKSGTPGGQYF. For the CDR3, the DNA is TGCGCCAGCAGCAAGTCCGGGACACCGGGGGGGCAGTACTTC.